This TCR beta chain originates from a study of T cells expressing NK-cell markers. About the study: Obtained from sorted CD3+CD56+NKG2C+, CD3+CD56+NKG2C- and CD3+CD56-NKG2C+ T cells were the TCR beta repertoires.

TCRdb re-called the 5' RACE reads and gives one entry per CDR3 protein, without DNA. The sample has about 440,000 distinct CDR3 sequences. The length of the CDR3 is 16 residues. CDR1 and CDR2 (germline): LNHDA, SQIVND (reference sequence). Sequenced material: blood T cells: a sorted CD56 or NKG2C T cell subset, CD4+ or CD8+ T cells, or bulk PBMC T cells (not recorded which). This clonotype was obtained from a woman between 18 and 70 years old in good health. This chain connects TRBV19 to TRBJ2-7; lacking DNA, the TRBD2 call made by TCRdb goes unchecked. The CDR3 loop reads CASSWTSGRAQYEQYF.